This T cell receptor (beta chain) originates from a study of shared clonotypes between healthy human individuals (dated by TCRdb to 2020 to 2022). About the study as a whole: A couple of women and a few men aged 18 to 49 years were included in the cohort. Per donor, three plates each were used for CD4 naive and CD4 memory, two for CD8 naive, and one for CD8 memory. Blood TCR repertoires of five healthy adults were deeply sequenced to estimate repertoire size and the extent of clonotype sharing between individuals. Different laboratories and diverse techniques were used to prepare libraries and sequence TCR repertoires, to increase sequencing depth and limit assay-specific biases. Leukapheresis yielded between about 0.94 and 9 billion PBMCs per donor. The full study reports these points: Incomplete sequencing was indicated by rarefaction of sorted-subset datasets, despite the large sequencing depth. Estimated clonotype richness was generally larger for naive than for memory subsets. Sharing across a few donors was observed for about 5% of naive CD4, over 3% of naive CD8, 2% to 2.5% of memory CD4, and approximately 0.41% of memory CD8 clonotypes. Pairwise subsampling led to the expectation that sequencing depth would affect the degree of clonotype sharing among donors. Clonotypes shared by all four sorted-subset donors showed higher generation probabilities than non-shared clonotypes. Only blood was sampled, and tissue TCR repertoires likely differ from those in blood. The genetic and exposure-history diversity represented was limited by the small number of donors.

CDR1 and CDR2 were assigned from the germline V gene as SGHAT and FQNNGV. The CDR3 goes from the cysteine to the phenylalanine over 12 residues. CDR3 DNA only is kept here, 36 bases in frame from base 1. V is shortened by 5 bases, J by 3 bases, and the region joining them spans 8 bases. CD8 naive samples consisted of CD45RO-negative cells that were positively selected for CCR7, yielding a CD45RA+CCR7+ population without TemRA cells. The donors were healthy, HIV-negative adults who had no recently reported acute infections or vaccinations. Only Caucasian adults living in Nashville, Tennessee, USA were represented among the donors. Blood was obtained by leukapheresis, after which PBMCs were separated by Ficoll-Histopaque density gradient centrifugation and cryopreserved in liquid nitrogen vapor phase. Purity and quantity of every magnetically sorted T cell population were checked by analytical flow cytometry. Genomic DNA was isolated from each sorted fraction and quantified by UV absorbance on a Nanodrop 2000c.

Using the deep immunoSEQ assay, TCR CDR3 regions were amplified from genomic DNA by multiplex PCR. Extracted genomic DNA from each cell subset was distributed evenly across all wells of several immunoSEQ 96-well plates, and each plate was treated as a replicate. For sorted subsets, approximately 210 ng genomic DNA, equal to about 30,000 T cell genomes, was loaded into each replicate PCR. Purified libraries were measured with a Qubit 3.0 fluorometer, size-checked on a Bioanalyzer 2100, and measured again with the KAPA Library Quantification kit. Each immunoSEQ 96-well plate was sequenced on its own single-read 150-cycle Illumina NextSeq 550 flow cell. Per the authors' processing: Because the immunoSEQ output included only junctional sequences and no quality scores, the filtering could not be the same as the filtering used for full-length reads. To assign V/J genes and CDR3, sequences were annotated against IMGT germline references using PyIR, a Python wrapper for IgBLAST v1.9. Any read was removed if the V/J assignment was weak (E-value above 1e-6), the CDR3 was missing, or the read contained stop codons, out-of-frame junctions, or ambiguous translated residues. A V3J clonotype was defined by an identical inferred V gene, J gene, and CDR3 amino acid sequence. Percentage overlap between repertoires was calculated by dividing the number of shared unique clonotypes by the size of the smaller repertoire. Three approaches were used to assess repertoire richness: RTK rarefaction, the Chao1 estimator, and Recon v2.1 estimates of unobserved clonotypes. For all TCRbeta clonotypes obtained by the gDNA method from a few donors, generation probabilities were computed with OLGA. TCRdb retrieved this table from immuneACCESS and kept in-frame rearrangements only. Not all clones are present; in checked studies, unresolved V genes account for under half, and no reason is known for the remainder. V and J calls and clone size are as listed in that table; D and trimming were resolved from the DNA. The sample table shows about 820,000 clones, and 85% to 95% are seen once. The top ten clonotypes cover 24% of the sample.

In the case of this clone: The antigen it recognizes is unknown. No base-level quality is on record; no much larger clone is a single base apart.

The sequence links TRBV11-2 to TRBJ2-7; TRBD1 is perhaps the D gene, given 6 matching bases. The TCR was taken from a young man in good health. Sequencing was carried out using naive CD8+ T cells sorted from blood. Explained via the paper, the cell subset or site label denotes: CD45RA+CCR7+. Read as DNA, the sequence is TGTGCCAGCAGCCGGGACAACTACGAGCAGTACTTC. Its translation reads: CASSRDNYEQYF.